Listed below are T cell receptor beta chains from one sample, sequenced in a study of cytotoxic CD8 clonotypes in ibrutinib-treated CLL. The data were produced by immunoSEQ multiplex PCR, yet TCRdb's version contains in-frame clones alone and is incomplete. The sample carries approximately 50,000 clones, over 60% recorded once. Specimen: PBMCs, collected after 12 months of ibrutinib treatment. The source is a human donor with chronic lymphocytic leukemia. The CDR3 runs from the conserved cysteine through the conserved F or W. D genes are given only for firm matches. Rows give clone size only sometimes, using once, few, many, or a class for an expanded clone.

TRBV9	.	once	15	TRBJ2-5	TGTGCCAGCAGCCTCGAGGGGACTGCTCAAGAGACCCAGTACTTC	CASSLEGTAQETQYF
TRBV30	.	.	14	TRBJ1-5	TGTGCCTGGAGTGAAATAGATGGAAATCAGCCCCAGCATTTT	CAWSEIDGNQPQHF
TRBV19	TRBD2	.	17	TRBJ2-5	TGTGCCAGTAGTATTAGGCCTCCGGGACTAGCGGAGGAGACCCAGTACTTC	CASSIRPPGLAEETQYF
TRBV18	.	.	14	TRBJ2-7	TGTGCCAGCTCCCCTAGCGTAGAGTCCTACGAGCAGTACTTC	CASSPSVESYEQYF
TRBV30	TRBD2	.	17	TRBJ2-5	TGTGCCTGGAGTGACCTTTTTAGCGGGAGGAAACAAGAGACCCAGTACTTC	CAWSDLFSGRKQETQYF
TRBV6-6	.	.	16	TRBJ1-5	TGTGCCAGCAGTCCCTCCAGGACGGTTAGCAATCAGCCCCAGCATTTT	CASSPSRTVSNQPQHF
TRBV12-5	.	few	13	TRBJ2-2	TGTGCTAGTGGTTTGGCAGGGGTCGGGGAGCTGTTTTTT	CASGLAGVGELFF
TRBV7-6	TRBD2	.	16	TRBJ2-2	TGTGCCAGCAGCTTATATCTAGCGGGAACCACCGGGGAGCTGTTTTTT	CASSLYLAGTTGELFF
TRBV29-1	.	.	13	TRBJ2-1	TGCAGCGTTTCGGCTAGGAGGGATGGTGAGCAGTTCTTC	CSVSARRDGEQFF
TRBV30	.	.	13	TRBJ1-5	TGTGCCTGGAGTCTAAATAGCAATCAGCCCCAGCATTTT	CAWSLNSNQPQHF
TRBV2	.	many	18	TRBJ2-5	TGTGCCAGCAGTGAAAAGAGAATAGGGACAACAAACAAAGAGACCCAGTACTTC	CASSEKRIGTTNKETQYF
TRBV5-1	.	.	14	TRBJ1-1	TGCGCCAGCAGCTTGTCACTCCAGAACACTGAAGCTTTCTTT	CASSLSLQNTEAFF
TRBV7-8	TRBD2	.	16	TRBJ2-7	TGTGCCAGCAGCCCTCCGGGAGGGACCACCCCTTACGAGCAGTACTTC	CASSPPGGTTPYEQYF
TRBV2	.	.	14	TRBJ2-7	TGTGTCACGACGGGCGAGGACAGCTCCTACGAGCAGTACTTC	CVTTGEDSSYEQYF
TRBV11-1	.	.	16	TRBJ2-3	TGTGCCAGCAGCCCCCCCTTGATAGCGGACACAGATACGCAGTATTTT	CASSPPLIADTDTQYF
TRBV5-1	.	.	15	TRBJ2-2	TGCGCCAGCCGATCGCGGGACATACAAGGCGGGGAGCTGTTTTTT	CASRSRDIQGGELFF
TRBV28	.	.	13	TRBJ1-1	TGTGCCAGCAGTTTAGTCAGGCGAAGTGAAGCTTTCTTT	CASSLVRRSEAFF
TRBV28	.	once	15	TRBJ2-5	TGTGCCAGCAGTTTTTGGGAGTTGGGGCAAGAGACCCAGTACTTC	CASSFWELGQETQYF
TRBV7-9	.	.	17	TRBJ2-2	TGTGCCAGCAGCTCCCCCGTAGGGGGGGCGAACACCGGGGAGCTGTTTTTT	CASSSPVGGANTGELFF
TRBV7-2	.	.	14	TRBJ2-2	TGTGCCAGCAGCTTAAACAGGGTCACCGGGGAGCTGTTTTTT	CASSLNRVTGELFF
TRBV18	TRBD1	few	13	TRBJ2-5	TGTGCCAGCTCGCAGGGGGCCGGGGAGACCCAGTACTTC	CASSQGAGETQYF
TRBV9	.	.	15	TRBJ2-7	TGTGCCAGCAGCGTAGGAAAAGACAGGACCTACGAGCAGTACTTC	CASSVGKDRTYEQYF
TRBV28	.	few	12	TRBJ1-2	TGTGCCAGCAGTTGGGCAGGATATGGCTACACCTTC	CASSWAGYGYTF
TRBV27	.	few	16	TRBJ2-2	TGTGCCAGCAGTTTGGGAGCTTTCGCGAACACCGGGGAGCTGTTTTTT	CASSLGAFANTGELFF
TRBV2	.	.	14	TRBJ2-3	TGTGCCAGCAGTGATAGCCTTAGCACAGATACGCAGTATTTT	CASSDSLSTDTQYF
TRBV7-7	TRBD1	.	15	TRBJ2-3	TGTGCCAGCAGCTTAGGGGACAGTCGCACAGATACGCAGTATTTT	CASSLGDSRTDTQYF